This TCR beta chain emerged from a study of T-cell memory formation after mild COVID-19. TCRdb re-called the 5' RACE reads with MiXCR, one entry per CDR3 protein. The sample yields roughly 150,000 distinct CDR3 sequences, around 15% seen once. From germline, CDR1 is SGHDN and CDR2 FVKESK. Trimming took 5 bases from V and 0 from J, leaving 8 bases between them. The length of the CDR3 is 14 residues. The chain recombines TRBV14 with TRBJ2-1; no clear D gene. The source is an adult woman who had mild COVID-19 (a few samples of this study predate the infection). Cell type and time point are not known. Material: PBMCs or a T cell subset sorted from them (not recorded which). Here the CDR3 reads CASSWGSSYNEQFF. DNA of the CDR3: TGTGCCAGCAGCTGGGGAAGCTCCTACAATGAGCAGTTCTTC.